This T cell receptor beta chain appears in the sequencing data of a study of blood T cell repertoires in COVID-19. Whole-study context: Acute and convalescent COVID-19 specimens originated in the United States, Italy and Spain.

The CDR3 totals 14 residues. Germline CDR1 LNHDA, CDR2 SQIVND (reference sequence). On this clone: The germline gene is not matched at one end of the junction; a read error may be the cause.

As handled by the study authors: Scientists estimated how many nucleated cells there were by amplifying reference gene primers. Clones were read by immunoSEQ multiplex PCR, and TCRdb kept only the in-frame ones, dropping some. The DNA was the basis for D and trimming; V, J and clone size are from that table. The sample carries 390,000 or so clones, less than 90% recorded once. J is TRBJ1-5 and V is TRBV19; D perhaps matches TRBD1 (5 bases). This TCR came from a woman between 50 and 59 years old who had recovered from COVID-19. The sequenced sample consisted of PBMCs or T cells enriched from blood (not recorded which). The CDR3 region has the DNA TGTGCCAGCAGTATACGGAGGGGCGATCAGCCCCAGCATTTT. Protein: CASSIRRGDQPQHF. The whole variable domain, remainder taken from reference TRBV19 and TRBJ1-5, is DGGITQSPKYLFRKEGQNVTLSCEQNLNHDAMYWYRQDPGQGLRLIYYSQIVNDFQKGDIAEGYSVSREKKESFPLTVTSAQKNPTAFYLCASSIRRGDQPQHFGDGTRLSIL.